Each of the 13 T cell receptor beta chains below was sequenced from the same sample in a study of cytomegalovirus exposure and HLA in healthy donors. The PCR employed 60 Vbeta primers together with 13 Jbeta primers. TCRdb's copy holds only in-frame clones and misses some; the assay was immunoSEQ multiplex PCR. The sample holds 150,000 to 200,000 clones, over 70% seen once. Sequences were obtained from PBMCs. These receptors came from a woman aged 18-29 years in good health and CMV-seropositive.

The gene calls are TRBV7-2 and TRBJ1-6; tentative D call: TRBD1 (6 bases). Germline loops: CDR1 SGHTA, CDR2 FQGNSA. This CDR3 spans 15 amino acids. V lost 1 base to trimming and J lost 9 bases, with 13 bases between them. The chain's CDR3 is CASSLDTGPGSPLHF. As DNA, the CDR3 is TGTGCCAGCAGCTTAGATACAGGGCCGGGTTCACCCCTCCACTTT.

V gene TRBV15 combines with J gene TRBJ1-5, with D tentatively TRBD1 (5 bases). Germline assignment: CDR1 LNHNV and CDR2 YYDKDF (reference sequence). V gave up 5 bases and J gave up 5 bases, with 13 bases separating them. The CDR3 spans 14 residues. CDR3 amino acids: CATSGARIDQPQHF. The CDR3 DNA is TGTGCCACCAGCGGGGCCAGAATAGATCAGCCCCAGCATTTT.

This sequence joins TRBV2 and TRBJ2-7; 7 positions match TRBD1. Germline V gene sequence: CDR1 SNHLY, CDR2 FYNNEI. The ends lost 2 bases at V and 4 bases at J; junction bases unmatched: 8. The CDR3 length is 15 residues. The CDR3 protein is CASSESPDRAYEQYV. CDR3 DNA sequence: TGTGCCAGCAGTGAAAGCCCTGACAGGGCTTACGAGCAGTACGTC.

CDR3 coding DNA: TGTGCCAGCAGTGCTAGTCGAGCAGGGGCCGCCTACGAGCAGTACTTC. This gives the protein CASSASRAGAAYEQYF. The genes are TRBV6-1 and TRBJ2-7; D is perhaps TRBD1 (6 bases). The V end was cut by 4 bases, the J end by 2 bases, with 18 bases between. CDR1 and CDR2 from the germline V gene are MNHNS and SASEGT. The CDR3 has 16 residues.

This clone was picked up a small number of times. The chain has TRBV2 and TRBJ2-7; 10 bases fit TRBD1. V shed 7 bases and J 5 bases; nucleotides not matched to a gene: 14. The CDR3 runs to 16 residues. The germline V gene has CDR1 SNHLY and CDR2 FYNNEI. The CDR3 DNA is TGTGCCAGCAACATAATGGGCCGGGACAGGGGTGACGAGCAGTACTTC. Translating it yields CASNIMGRDRGDEQYF.

The chain is built from TRBV28 and TRBJ1-2; 7 bases agree with TRBD1. The CDR3 is made up of 12 amino acids. Germline-derived CDR1 and CDR2 are MDHEN and SYDVKM. J was trimmed by 8 bases and V by 8 bases; bases with no gene match: 8. The CDR3 loop is CASLQGVDGYTF. The CDR3, as DNA: TGTGCCAGCCTCCAGGGGGTCGACGGCTACACCTTC.

This chain links TRBV27 with TRBJ1-2; maybe TRBD1 (6 bases). In germline, CDR1 is MNHEY, CDR2 SMNVEV (reference sequence). V gave up 2 bases and J gave up 5 bases, with 6 bases separating them. The CDR3 length is 12 residues. CDR3 nucleotide sequence: TGTGCCAGCAGTTTACAGGGGTATGGCTACACCTTC. Residues: CASSLQGYGYTF.

This rearrangement joins TRBV5-1 to TRBJ1-1; maybe TRBD1 (5 bases). There are 15 residues in the CDR3. V lost 1 base, J lost 0 bases, and 10 bases lay in between. Germline V gene data show CDR1 as SGHRS and CDR2 as YFSETQ. Written as DNA, the CDR3 is TGCGCCAGCAGCTTGTTCGCGGGACTGAACACTGAAGCTTTCTTT. Its protein is CASSLFAGLNTEAFF.

About this clone: Other DNA sequences in the sample encode the same CDR3. The chain links TRBV19 to TRBJ1-5, with D perhaps matching TRBD1 (6 bases). The CDR3 totals 15 residues. Trimming shortened V by 4 bases and J by 7 bases, and 17 bases separated the two germline ends. The germline gives CDR1 LNHDA, CDR2 SQIVND (reference sequence). Here the CDR3 reads CASSSQQGAGQPQHF. The CDR3 nucleotides are TGTGCCAGTAGTAGCCAACAGGGAGCAGGGCAGCCCCAGCATTTT.

The chain recombines TRBV9 with TRBJ2-2, with TRBD1 as a possible D gene (5 bases). This CDR3 is built from 13 residues. The V end was cut by 5 bases, the J end by 6 bases, with 11 bases between. Looked up from germline, CDR1 is SGDLS and CDR2 is YYNGEE. CDR3 sequence reads: CASSPRVAGELFF. In nucleotides, the CDR3 is TGTGCCAGCAGTCCCAGGGTGGCCGGGGAGCTGTTTTTT.

The genes are TRBV6-5 and TRBJ2-1; TRBD2 matches at 13 bases. CDR3 size: 15 residues. Germline CDR1 is MNHEY and CDR2 is SVGAGI. J lost 10 bases, V lost 6 bases, and 9 bases had no gene match. CDR3 sequence: CASRGLAGTTGEQFF. In DNA form, the CDR3 reads TGTGCCAGCAGGGGACTAGCGGGGACAACGGGGGAGCAGTTCTTC.

The chain is built from TRBV7-9 and TRBJ1-2; D is unclear. CDR3 length: 14 amino acids. CDR1 and CDR2 (germline): SEHNR, FQNEAQ (reference sequence). Trimming cost V 5 bases and J 0 bases, with 10 bases left between them. Here the CDR3 reads CASSPSGPNYGYTF. Written as DNA, the CDR3 is TGTGCCAGCAGCCCATCGGGTCCTAACTATGGCTACACCTTC.

In nucleotides, the CDR3 is TGTGCCAGCAGCCCCATCGGGACAGGGGGCAATGATGAGCAGTTCTTC. Its protein product is CASSPIGTGGNDEQFF. The chain couples TRBV9 to TRBJ2-1; 12 bases line up with TRBD1. Germline CDR1 is SGDLS and CDR2 is YYNGEE. The V gene end was trimmed by 4 bases and the J gene end by 8 bases; junction bases not matched to a gene: 10. This CDR3 is 16 amino acids long.